A single sample is the source of the 7 T cell receptor beta chains below, sequenced in a study of shared clonotypes between healthy human individuals (dated by TCRdb to about 2020). The method was the immunoSEQ multiplex PCR assay. This immuneACCESS table, as held by TCRdb, lists in-frame sequences with V and J called but not all clones. Of the missing ones, under half trace to an unresolved V gene in checked studies; the others have no known cause. This sample lists approximately 980,000 clones; 76% were detected once. Approximately 1.5% of the sample comes from the top ten. Sequenced: memory CD4+ T cells sorted from blood. Taken with the paper, the label for cell subset or site translates to: CD45RA-negative fraction. The receptors come from a young man in good health.

The V gene is TRBV4-3, the J gene TRBJ2-2; 8 bases align to TRBD1. After removal of 0 bases from V and 5 bases from J, the junction contained 5 bases not matched to a gene. Germline assignment: CDR1 LGHNA and CDR2 YSLEER. CDR3 length equals 16 residues. CDR3 sequence: CASSQDLQGATGELFF. The DNA of the CDR3 is TGCGCCAGCAGCCAAGATCTCCAGGGGGCTACCGGGGAGCTGTTTTTT.

A word on this clone: This clone may be a read error of a much larger clone one base away. This chain joins TRBV7-6 and TRBJ1-4; D is unresolved. The germline V gene has CDR1 SGHVS and CDR2 FNYEAQ. This CDR3 is 14 amino acids long. Trimming cost V 1 base and J 0 bases, with 3 bases left between them. This chain's CDR3 is CASSLDTTNEKLFF. Written as DNA, the CDR3 is TGTGCCAGCAGCTTAGACACAACTAATGAAAAACTGTTTTTT.

The CDR3 region is CASRRAGTNTEAFF. Here the CDR3 DNA reads TGCGCCAGCAGGAGGGCAGGTACGAACACTGAAGCTTTCTTT. V usage is TRBV5-1 and J usage is TRBJ1-1; D gene uncertain. The CDR3 spans 14 residues. Germline V lookup: CDR1 SGHRS, CDR2 YFSETQ. Trimming took off 5 bases at V and 1 base at J, with 12 bases between the two ends.

The chain is built from TRBV6-1 and TRBJ1-1; D is possibly TRBD1 (6 bases). Germline-derived CDR1 and CDR2 are MNHNS and SASEGT. This CDR3 has 13 residues. V was pared by 4 bases and J by 6 bases, with 12 bases between. CDR3 in DNA: TGTGCCAGCAGTGGTTACAGGGTCGCTGAAGCTTTCTTT. As protein: CASSGYRVAEAFF.

The CDR3 sequence: CASSLSRLGGYGYTF. DNA of the CDR3: TGTGCCAGCAGTTTATCACGGCTCGGGGGATATGGCTACACCTTC. The chain links TRBV28 to TRBJ1-2; possible D gene TRBD1, 5 bases. In germline, CDR1 is MDHEN, CDR2 SYDVKM. Trimming removed 1 base from V and 5 bases from J, with 14 bases in between. CDR3 length: 15 residues.

The chain has TRBV11-2 and TRBJ2-7; D is unclear. The V gene's germline CDR1 is SGHAT and CDR2 FQNNGV. With 5 bases removed from V and 2 bases from J, the gap between germline ends came to 10 bases. This CDR3 contains 13 residues. Here the CDR3 DNA reads TGTGCCAGCAGCCCGATGGTAGCCTACGAGCAGTACTTC. This translates into CASSPMVAYEQYF.

This clone was found once. The chain recombines TRBV30 with TRBJ1-3, with a tentative D call TRBD1 (5 bases). In germline, CDR1 is GTSNPN, CDR2 SVGIG (reference sequence). CDR3 size: 13 residues. Trimming cost V 3 bases and J 2 bases, with 8 bases left between them. CDR3 nucleotide sequence: TGTGCCTGGAGATGGGGGACTGGAAACACCATATATTTT. It yields the protein CAWRWGTGNTIYF.